These 7 T cell receptor beta chains were all obtained from the same sample, sequenced in a study of brain metastases from non-small cell lung cancer. Only in-frame clones appear in the TCRdb table, and some are missing; sequencing was by immunoSEQ multiplex PCR. Here the sample spans 2,500 or so clones, around 90% being singletons. Sample: primary lung tumor tissue. These receptors all come from a donor over 35 with non-small cell lung cancer.

The gene calls are TRBV6-5 and TRBJ2-5, with D possibly being TRBD1 (6 bases). Germline V gives CDR1 MNHEY, CDR2 SVGAGI. Trimming left V 6 bases short and J 3 bases short, with 8 bases between. This CDR3 has 12 amino acids. DNA for the CDR3: TGTGCCAGCAGCAGGGGAGAAGAGACCCAGTACTTC. Translated, it gives CASSRGEETQYF.

The CDR3 loop reads CASRASGNVLTF. DNA of the CDR3: TGTGCCAGCAGGGCCTCGGGTAACGTCCTGACTTTC. V is TRBV28 and J is TRBJ2-6; D is unclear. The germline V and J ends were trimmed by 6 bases and 10 bases, with 10 bases remaining between them. The CDR3 totals 12 residues. CDR1 is MDHEN and CDR2 is SYDVKM in the germline V gene.

This clone was detected once. The junction departs from germline at one end; a sequencing error may be responsible. This chain connects TRBV4-3 to TRBJ2-7; tentatively, D is TRBD2 (5 bases). The germline gives CDR1 LGHNA, CDR2 YSLEER. The CDR3 extends over 14 amino acids. CDR3 amino acids: CASSQGNEGYEQYF. The CDR3 bases are TGCGCCAGCAGCCAAGGGAACGAGGGATACGAGCAGTATTTC.

In nucleotides, the CDR3 is TGTGCCACCAGGGAGGGATCAGATACGCAGTATTTT. Protein: CATREGSDTQYF. The chain carries TRBV15 and TRBJ2-3; D perhaps matches TRBD2 (6 bases). The CDR3 length is 12 residues. Germline V gene sequence: CDR1 LNHNV, CDR2 YYDKDF (reference sequence). V was cut by 6 bases and J by 4 bases, with 8 bases left in between. The variable domain in full, with the rest retrieved from reference TRBV15 and TRBJ2-3, is DAMVIQNPRYQVTQFGKPVTLSCSQTLNHNVMYWYQQKSSQAPKLLFHYYDKDFNNEADTPDNFQSRRPNTSFCFLDIRSPGLGDTAMYLCATREGSDTQYFGPGTRLTVL.

This clone occurred once. J is TRBJ2-2 and V is TRBV6-4; 10 bases match TRBD2. The germline V gene has CDR1 MRHNA and CDR2 SNTAGT. The V segment lost 6 bases and the J segment 6 bases; nucleotides outside the gene matches: 7. The CDR3 sequence is 15 residues long. This CDR3 reads CASRQIAGGSGELFF. The CDR3 bases are TGTGCCAGCAGACAAATAGCGGGGGGATCCGGGGAGCTGTTTTTT.

About this clone itself: This sample includes further DNA sequences coding for the same CDR3. The V gene is TRBV10-3, the J gene TRBJ2-2, with D perhaps matching TRBD2 (5 bases). The CDR3 contains 17 residues. V gave up 1 base and J gave up 7 bases, with 19 bases separating them. Looked up from germline, CDR1 is ENHRY and CDR2 is SYGVKD. The chain's CDR3 is CAISELVRDSQRGELFF. The CDR3 DNA reads TGTGCCATCAGTGAGTTGGTCCGGGATAGTCAGCGCGGGGAGCTGTTTTTT.

About this clone itself: A read error may produce the germline difference seen at one junction end. The chain combines TRBV30 with TRBJ1-6; D remains unclear. The CDR3 spans 16 residues. The germline CDR1 and CDR2 sequences are GTSNPN and SVGIG (reference sequence). CDR3 loop: CAWSFTRASHNSPLHF. The CDR3 nucleotides read TGTGCCTGGAGTTTTACCCGCGCCTCCCATAATTCACCCCTCCACTTT.